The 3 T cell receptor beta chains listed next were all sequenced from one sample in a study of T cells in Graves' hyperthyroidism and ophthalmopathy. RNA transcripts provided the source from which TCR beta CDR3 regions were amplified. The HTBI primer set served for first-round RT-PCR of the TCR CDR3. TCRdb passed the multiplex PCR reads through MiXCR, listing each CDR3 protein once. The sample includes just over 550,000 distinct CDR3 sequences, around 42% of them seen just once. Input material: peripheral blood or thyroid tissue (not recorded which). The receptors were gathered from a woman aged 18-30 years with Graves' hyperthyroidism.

CDR3 region: CATMGGRARMEKLFF. In DNA form, the CDR3 reads TGTGCCACCATGGGAGGACGAGCCAGGATGGAAAAACTGTTTTTT. The V and J genes are TRBV24-1 and TRBJ1-4; D unclear. The CDR3 sequence is 15 residues long. The ends were cut back, 8 bases at V and 8 bases at J, with 20 bases in the middle. Germline-derived CDR1 and CDR2 are KGHDR and SFDVKD.

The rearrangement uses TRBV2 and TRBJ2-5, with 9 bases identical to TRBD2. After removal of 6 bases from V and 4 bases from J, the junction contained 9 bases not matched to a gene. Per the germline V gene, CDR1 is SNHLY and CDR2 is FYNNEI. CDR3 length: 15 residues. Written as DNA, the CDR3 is TGTGCCAGCAGCCCTGGGACTAGCAGTTCAGAGACCCAGTACTTC. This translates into CASSPGTSSSETQYF.

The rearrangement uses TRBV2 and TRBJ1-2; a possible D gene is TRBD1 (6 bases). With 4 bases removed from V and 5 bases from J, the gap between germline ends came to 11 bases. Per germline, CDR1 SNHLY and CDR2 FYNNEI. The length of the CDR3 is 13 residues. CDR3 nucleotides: TGTGCCAGCAGTGTCGACAGGTTGTATGGCTACACCTTC. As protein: CASSVDRLYGYTF.